This TCR beta chain was observed in a study of OX40 agonist ivuxolimab in advanced cancers. Per the germline V gene, CDR1 is SGHRS and CDR2 is YFSETQ. The CDR3 consists of 19 residues. V dropped 1 base and J dropped 7; count of bases not matched to a gene: 17. The method was immunoSEQ multiplex PCR; TCRdb's version includes in-frame clones alone and lacks a portion of them. The data contain tens of thousands of clones, around 87% of them singletons. This sequence originates from an adult with an advanced solid tumor such as melanoma, head and neck, liver or kidney cancer. The V gene is TRBV5-1, the J gene TRBJ2-1; 10 nucleotides align to TRBD2. The sequencing here drew on CD4+ or CD8+ T cells sorted from blood, taken in a trial of the OX40 agonist ivuxolimab. DNA for the CDR3: TGCGCCAGCAGCTTGAGCCTAGCGGGAGACTCCGTCCGGCGTAATGAGCAGTTCTTC. This codes for CASSLSLAGDSVRRNEQFF.